This TCR beta chain was identified during a study of identifying expanded T cells in peripheral blood. V shed 1 base and J shed 7 bases, with 10 bases lying between them. This CDR3 is 13 amino acids long. Germline values: CDR1 SGHAT, CDR2 FQDESV (reference sequence). Findings of the study overall: Technical replicates showed roughly 1.2 changed clones; approximately 2 weeks about 16.4; four weeks 19. Variance in clone template counts between approximately two-week samples significantly increased with total template count across all healthy donors.

This clone was counted only a few times. Its antigen is not known. Collection occurred without any documented infections or immune events in donors. Sequencing used immunoSEQ multiplex PCR; TCRdb keeps in-frame clones, though not all of them. This table has about 94,000 clones, roughly 86% appearing once. The chain uses TRBV11-1 and TRBJ1-1; possibly TRBD1 for D (5 bases). Source material: blood. The sequence was collected from a person between 18 and 70 years old in good health. CDR3: CASSLGQGSEAFF. The DNA for the CDR3 is TGTGCCAGCAGCTTAGGCCAGGGAAGTGAAGCTTTCTTT. Looking up the rest from reference TRBV11-1 and TRBJ1-1 gives the full variable domain: EAEVAQSPRYKITEKSQAVAFWCDPISGHATLYWYRQILGQGPELLVQFQDESVVDDSQLPKDRFSAERLKGVDSTLKIQPAELGDSAMYLCASSLGQGSEAFFGQGTRLTVV.